Below are 32 T cell receptor beta chains sequenced from a single sample in a study of regulatory T cells in long-lasting Graves disease. The time point was: newly diagnosed GD, antithyroid drugs for less than 3 months. PBMCs provided the RNA from which the TCR library was made. Sequencing libraries for TCR beta were prepared with iRepertoire HTBI primers and Arm-PCR of CDR3 regions. One entry per CDR3 protein, called by TCRdb with MiXCR from the multiplex PCR reads. Of about 560,000 distinct CDR3 sequences in the sample, roughly 15% were seen once. This sample also appeared in a second study, on T cells in Graves' hyperthyroidism and ophthalmopathy.

The sequenced sample was peripheral blood mononuclear cells (PBMCs), obtained at new diagnosis, from a patient treated with antithyroid drugs. Source of these receptors: a man younger than 30 with Graves disease.

This chain uses TRBV3-1 with TRBJ2-5, with D possibly matching TRBD2 (6 bases). The germline V and J ends were trimmed by 4 bases and 3 bases, with 12 bases remaining between them. This CDR3 comprises 14 residues. CDR1 and CDR2 from the germline V gene are LGHDT and YNNKEL (reference sequence). For the CDR3, the DNA is TGTGCCAGCAGCCGCGGGGCACGAAAAGAGACCCAGTACTTC. The encoded protein is CASSRGARKETQYF.

This clonotype was observed a handful of times. V gene TRBV15 combines with J gene TRBJ1-4, with D unresolved. V gave up 3 bases and J gave up 0 bases, with 2 bases separating them. Germline CDR1 and CDR2: LNHNV and YYDKDF (reference sequence). This CDR3 spans 13 amino acids. The CDR3: CATSSPTNEKLFF. The CDR3, as DNA: TGTGCCACCAGCAGCCCAACTAATGAAAAACTGTTTTTT.

The rearrangement joins TRBV20-1 to TRBJ2-7, with D uncertain. Looked up from germline, CDR1 is DFQATT and CDR2 is SNEGSKA (reference sequence). This CDR3 region has 15 residues. V shed 0 bases and J shed 0 bases, with 12 bases lying between them. CDR3 nucleotides: TGCAGTGCTAGAGATCTCGACCGGAGCTCCTACGAGCAGTACTTC. Its protein product is CSARDLDRSSYEQYF.

This clonotype was counted ten times or more. The rearrangement uses TRBV6-5 and TRBJ2-7; D is undetermined. The germline gives CDR1 MNHEY, CDR2 SVGAGI. This CDR3 region has 13 residues. Trimming took off 0 bases at V and 3 bases at J, with 6 bases between the two ends. In DNA form, the CDR3 reads TGTGCCAGCAGTTACTCCTACAGCTACGAGCAGTACTTC. Its protein product is CASSYSYSYEQYF.

This clonotype was seen repeatedly, ten times or more. The rearrangement joins TRBV6-2 or TRBV6-3 to TRBJ2-7; 7 bases align to TRBD1. With 2 bases clipped from V and 3 bases from J, the junction kept 7 bases outside the gene matches. Per the germline V gene, CDR1 is MNHEY and CDR2 is SVGEGT. The CDR3 runs 15 residues. As DNA, the CDR3 is TGTGCCAGCAGTTACGCTGGACAGGCCAGCTACGAGCAGTACTTC. Protein product: CASSYAGQASYEQYF.

With regard to this clonotype: A read error is possible here, since a much larger clone lies one base away. J is TRBJ2-3 and V is TRBV5-1, with 9 bases lining up with TRBD1. From germline, CDR1 is SGHRS and CDR2 YFSETQ. The CDR3 length is 16 residues. CDR3 sequence: CVSSLAGTGRVDTQYF. The CDR3 DNA reads TGCGTCAGCAGCTTGGCCGGGACAGGGCGTGTAGATACGCAGTATTTT.

The chain uses TRBV20-1 and TRBJ2-7, with D hard to call. Germline CDR1 reads DFQATT; CDR2 reads SNEGSKA (reference sequence). Trimming removed 3 bases at V and 3 bases at J, with 12 bases between. The CDR3 is 13 residues long. CDR3 sequence reads: CSASGGGRYEQYF. The CDR3 nucleotides are TGCAGTGCTAGCGGCGGCGGACGCTACGAGCAGTACTTC.

On this clonotype: A single base separates this from a much larger clone, so it may be a read error. V is TRBV12-3 or TRBV12-4 and J is TRBJ2-4; D not certain. The length of the CDR3 is 11 residues. V shed 3 bases and J shed 7 bases, with 4 bases lying between them. The CDR3: CASSLRNIQYF. In nucleotides, the CDR3 is TGTGCCAGCAGTTTGAGGAACATTCAGTACTTC.

As to this clonotype: Possible read error: a much larger clone is one base away. CDR3 DNA: TGTGCCAGCAGTTACTCGCTCTACAGCTCCTACAGTGAGCAGTTCTTC. Its protein product is CASSYSLYSSYSEQFF. V and J are TRBV6-6 and TRBJ2-1, with D unclear. CDR3 length: 16 amino acids. The germline gives CDR1 MNHNY, CDR2 SVGAGI (reference sequence).

The chain combines TRBV30 with TRBJ2-1; weak D call: TRBD2 (6 bases). Germline V lookup: CDR1 GTSNPN, CDR2 SVGIG (reference sequence). The germline V and J ends were trimmed by 4 bases and 0 bases, with 19 bases remaining between them. The CDR3 covers 17 residues. The CDR3, as DNA: TGTGCCTGGAACGAAGGGACGGACTACTTCTCCTACAATGAGCAGTTCTTC. This translates into CAWNEGTDYFSYNEQFF.

The table lists this clonotype with many counts. This chain uses TRBV7-2 with TRBJ2-3; 10 nucleotides match TRBD1. This CDR3 is built from 17 residues. Germline trimming cut 1 base from V and 4 bases from J; bases unmatched to any gene: 8. Germline values: CDR1 SGHTA, CDR2 FQGNSA. CDR3 protein: CASSLGLGQGRPDTQYF. The CDR3 DNA is TGTGCCAGCAGCTTAGGGCTGGGACAGGGGAGGCCAGATACGCAGTATTTT.

This clonotype has a count of ten or more. The chain is built from TRBV29-1 and TRBJ2-7; a possible D gene is TRBD1 (5 bases). Trimming took off 6 bases at V and 2 bases at J, with 8 bases between the two ends. This CDR3 spans 11 amino acids. The germline CDR1 and CDR2 sequences are SQVTM and ANQGSEA. CDR3 nucleotide sequence: TGCAGCGTGACAGTTGCCTACGAGCAGTACTTC. It codes for CSVTVAYEQYF.

The rearrangement uses TRBV9 and TRBJ1-2; D possibly corresponds to TRBD1 (6 bases). CDR3 size: 12 residues. Germline V gene data show CDR1 as SGDLS and CDR2 as YYNGEE. Trimming took 6 bases from V and 6 from J, leaving 12 bases between them. CDR3 amino acids: CASKGGLDGYTF. Here the CDR3 DNA reads TGTGCCAGCAAGGGGGGATTAGATGGCTACACCTTC.

This clonotype was counted a few times. Written as DNA, the CDR3 is TGTGCCAGCAACGAGGACGGTGGAAACAATCAGCCCCAGCATTTT. Residues: CASNEDGGNNQPQHF. V usage is TRBV28 and J usage is TRBJ1-5; D unclear. The V and J ends lost 7 bases and 3 bases respectively, with 16 bases between them. This CDR3 comprises 15 residues. Germline V CDR1 and CDR2: MDHEN, SYDVKM.

Many counts were recorded for this clonotype. The V and J genes are TRBV7-3 and TRBJ2-3, with 8 bases identical to TRBD2. This CDR3 region has 15 residues. V lost 4 bases and J lost 5; bases outside the gene matches: 8. From germline, CDR1 is SGHTA and CDR2 FQGTGA. This CDR3 is CASSSQAGVGDTQYF. CDR3 bases: TGTGCCAGCAGCTCACAAGCGGGAGTTGGAGATACGCAGTATTTT.

This clonotype was recorded a few times. The rearrangement joins TRBV4-1 to TRBJ2-7; possibly TRBD1 for D (6 bases). V lost 2 bases and J lost 2, with 13 bases in between. The CDR3 runs 15 residues. In germline, CDR1 is MGHRA, CDR2 YSYEKL. In nucleotides, the CDR3 is TGCGCCAGCAGCCAACCGGTGAGGGGGACCTACGAGCAGTACTTC. It yields the protein CASSQPVRGTYEQYF.

This clonotype was detected a few times. For the CDR3, the DNA is TGCAGTGCTCCCCTAAGCGGGAGGCCCACCGGGGAGCTGTTTTTT. Protein sequence: CSAPLSGRPTGELFF. The chain joins TRBV20-1 to TRBJ2-2; 9 bases are a match to TRBD2. The J segment lost 4 bases and the V segment lost 5 bases, leaving 8 bases of the junction unmatched. Germline V CDR1 and CDR2: DFQATT, SNEGSKA (reference sequence). CDR3 size: 15 residues.

This clonotype was detected only a few times. The V call is TRBV6-5, the J call TRBJ2-3; D unresolved. The CDR3 runs 16 residues. The germline V and J ends were trimmed by 0 bases and 3 bases, with 13 bases remaining between them. CDR1 is MNHEY and CDR2 is SVGAGI in the germline V gene. The CDR3 DNA sequence: TGTGCCAGCAGTTACTCAGACTCCTTGGCAACAGATACGCAGTATTTT. This gives the protein CASSYSDSLATDTQYF.

Of note for this clonotype: One junction end does not reproduce the germline sequence, and a read error may be involved. J is TRBJ2-3 and V is TRBV2; TRBD2 is a possible D gene (6 bases). The CDR3 loop spans 13 amino acids. The germline CDR1 and CDR2 sequences are SNHLY and FYNNEI. The CDR3 DNA sequence: TGTGTCAGCAGTGGCCAGCCGCGGGGTACGCAGTATTTT. It encodes CVSSGQPRGTQYF.

This clonotype was seen ten or more times. This chain uses TRBV7-3 with TRBJ2-1; 8 nucleotides agree with TRBD2. Trimming took 1 base from V and 2 from J; bases not matched to a gene: 1. Germline values: CDR1 SGHTA, CDR2 FQGTGA. The CDR3 length is 15 residues. The CDR3 region has the DNA TGTGCCAGCAGCTTAATAGCGGGACCCTACAATGAGCAGTTCTTC. Amino acids: CASSLIAGPYNEQFF.

This clonotype was seen ten or more times. The rearrangement uses TRBV12-3 or TRBV12-4 and TRBJ1-1; no firm D call. There are 15 residues in the CDR3. Trimming pared 1 base from V and 1 base from J, leaving 10 bases between. As DNA, the CDR3 is TGTGCCAGCAGTTTAGTCGGCAGAAAGAACACTGAAGCTTTCTTT. Translating it yields CASSLVGRKNTEAFF.

This clonotype has at least ten counts. The rearrangement uses TRBV30 and TRBJ1-1, with 7 bases aligning to TRBD1. CDR1 is GTSNPN and CDR2 is SVGIG in the germline V gene (reference sequence). The V and J ends lost 8 bases and 1 base, in that order; junction bases with no gene match: 4. This CDR3 has 12 residues. Written as DNA, the CDR3 is TGTGCCCGAAGACAGGGGAACACTGAAGCTTTCTTT. This encodes CARRQGNTEAFF. The full variable domain, rest sourced from reference TRBV30 and TRBJ1-1, is SQTIHQWPATLVQPVGSPLSLECTVEGTSNPNLYWYRQAAGRGLQLLFYSVGIGQISSEVPQNLSASRPQDRQFILSSKKLLLSDSGFYLCARRQGNTEAFFGQGTRLTVV.

This clonotype was picked up one time. A read error may explain this, as a much larger clone is one base away. For the CDR3, the DNA is TGTGCCTGGAGCCTGACAAGGGGCCCTGGAAACACCATATATTTT. It encodes CAWSLTRGPGNTIYF. The V call is TRBV30, the J call TRBJ1-3, with D perhaps TRBD1 (5 bases). V was clipped by 3 bases and J by 2 bases, with 14 bases between them. The V gene's germline CDR1 is GTSNPN and CDR2 SVGIG (reference sequence). The CDR3 has 15 amino acids.

This clonotype was observed many times. This chain joins TRBV28 and TRBJ2-1; TRBD1 aligns across 9 bases. The CDR3 loop spans 13 amino acids. The V gene end was trimmed by 6 bases and the J gene end by 7 bases; junction bases not matched to a gene: 4. The germline gives CDR1 MDHEN, CDR2 SYDVKM. The CDR3 reads CASRQTGGNEQFF. For the CDR3, the DNA is TGTGCCAGCAGACAGACAGGGGGGAATGAGCAGTTCTTC.

This clonotype was seen at least ten times. The chain recombines TRBV2 with TRBJ2-7; 10 nucleotides align to TRBD1. Germline CDR1 is SNHLY and CDR2 is FYNNEI. V was clipped by 7 bases and J by 3 bases; unmatched bases: 6. The CDR3 is made up of 14 amino acids. The CDR3 reads CASNGQGGFYEQYF. The CDR3 nucleotides read TGTGCCAGCAACGGACAGGGGGGATTCTACGAGCAGTACTTC.

This sequence joins TRBV4-1 and TRBJ1-2; 7 positions match TRBD1. Trimming cost V 0 bases and J 8 bases; bases outside gene matches: 9. Germline-derived CDR1 and CDR2 are MGHRA and YSYEKL. The CDR3 length is 15 residues. The CDR3 protein is CASSQDPGTAYGYTF. CDR3 in DNA: TGCGCCAGCAGCCAAGATCCCGGGACAGCCTACGGCTACACCTTC.

This clonotype was seen ten or more times. The chain employs TRBV5-1 and TRBJ2-3; D is possibly TRBD2 (6 bases). The CDR3 runs to 15 residues. V was clipped by 0 bases and J by 6 bases, with 14 bases between them. CDR1 is SGHRS, CDR2 YFSETQ, per germline. This chain's CDR3 is CASSLGTMGGDTQYF. CDR3 bases: TGCGCCAGCAGCTTGGGGACCATGGGAGGCGATACGCAGTATTTT.

This clonotype was found many times. This rearrangement joins TRBV5-1 to TRBJ2-7; TRBD2 matches 10 bases. The germline V gene has CDR1 SGHRS and CDR2 YFSETQ. Unmatched junction bases numbered 8, after V lost 1 base and J lost 4 bases. The CDR3 totals 16 residues. In DNA, the CDR3 is TGCGCCAGCAGCTTGTCGGATAGCGGGAGGTGGTACGAGCAGTACTTC. Translated: CASSLSDSGRWYEQYF.

This clonotype was seen only a few times. The chain recombines TRBV30 with TRBJ2-7; TRBD2 matches at 9 bases. Germline CDR1 is GTSNPN and CDR2 is SVGIG (reference sequence). CDR3 length: 14 residues. J lost 7 bases, V lost 2 bases, and 9 bases had no gene match. CDR3 coding DNA: TGTGCCTGGAGTTGGGTAGCGGGAGAAGGTGAGCAGTACTTC. It specifies CAWSWVAGEGEQYF.

Ten or more counts support this clonotype. CDR3 protein: CASSDDFHETQYF. Here the CDR3 DNA reads TGTGCCAGCAGTGACGATTTCCACGAGACCCAGTACTTC. This chain links TRBV6-1 with TRBJ2-5; D is ambiguous. The CDR3 extends over 13 amino acids. V lost 3 bases, J lost 5 bases, and 10 bases lay in between. Germline CDR1 and CDR2: MNHNS and SASEGT.

The chain recombines TRBV30 with TRBJ1-6; a possible D gene is TRBD1 (6 bases). The CDR3 has 14 amino acids. V was cut by 5 bases and J by 7 bases, with 15 bases left in between. Looked up from germline, CDR1 is GTSNPN and CDR2 is SVGIG (reference sequence). The CDR3: CAWGPGTSNSPLHF. The DNA of the CDR3 is TGTGCCTGGGGTCCCGGGACATCCAATTCACCCCTCCACTTT.

This clonotype occurred a few times. The junction departs from germline at one end; a sequencing error may be responsible. The chain recombines TRBV4-1 with TRBJ2-5, with TRBD2 matching over 8 bases. The length of the CDR3 is 16 residues. CDR1 and CDR2 from the germline V gene are MGHRA and YSYEKL. The CDR3 sequence: CASSQDIAGGGETQYF. Written as DNA, the CDR3 is TGTGCCAGCAGCCAAGATATTGCGGGAGGTGGGGAGACCCAGTACTTC.